Listed here is a single T cell receptor (beta chain). Repertoires were generated with immunoSEQ multiplex PCR, while TCRdb's copy carries only in-frame clones and drops some. The top ten clones hold about 2% of a sample with about 110,000 clones, around nine tenths of them seen once. The data belong to a study of cytomegalovirus exposure and HLA in healthy donors. V lost 9 bases to trimming and J lost 2 bases; unmatched junction nucleotides: 9. The CDR3 contains 14 residues. Per germline, CDR1 SGHNT and CDR2 YENEEA. The clonotype comes from a woman under 30 in good health and CMV-seronegative. Source material: PBMCs. The rearrangement links TRBV11-3 to TRBJ2-7, with 8 bases fitting TRBD1. The DNA for the CDR3 is TGTGCCAGTATCCGCGGGGACAGGCCCTACGAGCAGTACTTC. It yields the protein CASIRGDRPYEQYF.